The sequence of this TCR beta chain was determined in a study of blood T cell repertoires in COVID-19. In the study overall: Specimens from acute and convalescent COVID-19 originated in the United States, Italy and Spain. PBMCs, B-cell-depleted T cells, or T cells provided the cDNA or gDNA that made up the material.

Original processing methods: For nucleated cells, counts were estimated from reference gene primer amplification. The protocol was immunoSEQ multiplex PCR, while the TCRdb copy is restricted to in-frame clones and leaves out a portion. V, J and clone size were drawn from that table, and D and trimming were deduced from the DNA. The repertoire holds fewer than 200,000 clones, with about 88% as singletons. The germline gives CDR1 SGHRS, CDR2 YFSETQ. The V and J ends lost 0 bases and 0 bases respectively, with 18 bases between them. There are 19 residues in the CDR3. The sequencing input was peripheral blood. The chain couples TRBV5-1 to TRBJ2-2; D perhaps matches TRBD2 (7 bases). This TCR was recovered from a man in his forties with acute or convalescent COVID-19. This chain's CDR3 is CASSLALAAGAPNTGELFF. In nucleotides, the CDR3 is TGCGCCAGCAGCTTGGCGCTTGCGGCGGGGGCACCGAACACCGGGGAGCTGTTTTTT.